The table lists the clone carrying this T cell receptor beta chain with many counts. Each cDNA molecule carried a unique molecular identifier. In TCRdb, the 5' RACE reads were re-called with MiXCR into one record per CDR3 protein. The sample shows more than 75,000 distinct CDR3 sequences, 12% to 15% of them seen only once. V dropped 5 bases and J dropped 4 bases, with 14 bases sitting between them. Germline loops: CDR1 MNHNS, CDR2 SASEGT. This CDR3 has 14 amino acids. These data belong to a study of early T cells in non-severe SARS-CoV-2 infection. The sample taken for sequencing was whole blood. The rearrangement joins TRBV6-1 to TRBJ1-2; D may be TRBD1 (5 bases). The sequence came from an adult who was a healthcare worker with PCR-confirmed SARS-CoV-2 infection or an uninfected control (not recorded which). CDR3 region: CASSPGGTAYGYTF. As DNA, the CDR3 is TGTGCCAGCAGTCCCGGAGGGACCGCCTATGGCTACACCTTC.